The 14 T cell receptor beta chains in this list originate from one sample, sequenced in a study of blood T cells in healthy people across ages. The authors ran a second PCR of roughly 6 to 11 cycles using a sample-barcoded 5' primer and a J-beta primer mix. TCRdb reanalysed the 5' RACE reads using MiXCR and keeps one entry per CDR3 protein. The sample lists around 1,800,000 distinct CDR3 sequences; about two fifths were seen once. The sample taken for sequencing was blood. The receptor source for this set is a human donor in good health.

This clonotype was detected a few times. The chain recombines TRBV2 with TRBJ2-1; 7 bases line up with TRBD2. This CDR3 is 13 amino acids long. With V trimmed by 9 bases and J by 3 bases, 5 bases remained unmatched. The V gene's germline CDR1 is SNHLY and CDR2 FYNNEI. The chain's CDR3 is CASTGGIYNEQFF. The CDR3 DNA reads as TGTGCCAGTACGGGGGGAATCTACAATGAGCAGTTCTTC.

This clonotype has more than one count but fewer than ten. The chain uses TRBV20-1 and TRBJ1-5, with 7 bases matching TRBD1. V trimming: 0 bases; J trimming: 3 bases; junction bases outside the gene matches: 2. There are 14 residues in the CDR3. Germline CDR1 is DFQATT and CDR2 is SNEGSKA (reference sequence). The CDR3 nucleotides are TGCAGTGCTAGAGACAGGGGGATCAATCAGCCCCAGCATTTT. It translates to CSARDRGINQPQHF.

This clonotype was detected only a few times. V is TRBV20-1 and J is TRBJ2-1, with TRBD2 identical over 11 bases. J was trimmed by 5 bases and V by 3 bases; bases with no gene match: 6. Germline assignment: CDR1 DFQATT and CDR2 SNEGSKA (reference sequence). There are 15 residues in the CDR3. CDR3 in DNA: TGCAGTGCTAGGGTCCTAGCGGGGGGCCACAATGAGCAGTTCTTC. Protein product: CSARVLAGGHNEQFF.

V gene TRBV29-1 combines with J gene TRBJ1-3, with unresolved D. Germline V gives CDR1 SQVTM, CDR2 ANQGSEA. The V end lost 3 bases, the J end lost 4 bases, and 10 bases lay between the germline ends. CDR3 length: 13 residues. In nucleotides, the CDR3 is TGCAGCGTTGAGCTGGTCAGGGGAAACACCATATATTTT. It translates to CSVELVRGNTIYF.

The rearrangement links TRBV20-1 to TRBJ2-4, with 12 bases identical to TRBD2. J gave up 13 bases and V 6 bases, and 13 bases lay outside the gene matches. Germline V gene data show CDR1 as DFQATT and CDR2 as SNEGSKA (reference sequence). The CDR3 extends over 14 amino acids. The CDR3 DNA reads TGCAGTGCCGCGGGACTAGCGGGCGAGTATGAGCAGTACTTC. Translated: CSAAGLAGEYEQYF.

This clonotype came up a few times. The CDR3 coding sequence is TGTGCCAGCAGTTTCTCCGGGGGGATCTCCTACGAGCAGTACTTC. Its translation is CASSFSGGISYEQYF. This chain connects TRBV28 to TRBJ2-4; 7 bases line up with TRBD2. Matching the DNA end better, TRBJ2-7 makes the J call doubtful. The germline gives CDR1 MDHEN, CDR2 SYDVKM. There are 15 residues in the CDR3.

Remarks on this clonotype: A read error may account for a junction end that differs from germline. V and J are TRBV6-2 or TRBV6-3 and TRBJ2-1; 9 bases line up with TRBD1. This CDR3 is 15 amino acids long. Per the germline V gene, CDR1 is MNHEY and CDR2 is SVGEGT. CDR3 DNA sequence: TGTGCCGGCAGGGGGGCGGGACAGGGAGACAATGAGCAGTTCTTC. Its translation is CAGRGAGQGDNEQFF.

The chain combines TRBV7-6 with TRBJ2-3; D is possibly TRBD2 (7 bases). CDR3 length: 18 residues. Trimming took off 2 bases at V and 1 base at J, with 19 bases between the two ends. Germline loops: CDR1 SGHVS, CDR2 FNYEAQ. The CDR3: CASSLFRGGELGTDTQYF. CDR3 DNA: TGTGCCAGCAGCTTATTTAGAGGGGGGGAACTCGGCACAGATACGCAGTATTTT.

This clonotype was seen just once. The chain recombines TRBV28 with TRBJ2-5; D may be TRBD1 (5 bases). CDR1 and CDR2 from the germline V gene are MDHEN and SYDVKM. The length of the CDR3 is 14 residues. V gave up 3 bases and J gave up 5 bases, with 13 bases separating them. The CDR3 here is CASSFQGTGETQYF. CDR3 nucleotide sequence: TGTGCCAGCAGTTTCCAGGGAACCGGGGAGACCCAGTACTTC.

This clonotype was picked up a small number of times. V is TRBV2 and J is TRBJ2-3; D is unclear. This CDR3 contains 12 residues. V was shortened by 8 bases and J by 3 bases, with 9 bases between the two germline ends. Looked up from germline, CDR1 is SNHLY and CDR2 is FYNNEI. DNA of the CDR3: TGTGCCAGCGCCCCATGGACAGATACGCAGTATTTT. It yields the protein CASAPWTDTQYF.

The J gene is TRBJ1-2, the V gene TRBV5-5; 8 positions agree with TRBD1. The length of the CDR3 is 17 residues. The J segment lost 4 bases and the V segment lost 0 bases, leaving 11 bases of the junction unmatched. The germline V gene has CDR1 SGHKS and CDR2 YYEKEE (reference sequence). This CDR3 reads CASSLEDCGRGLYGYTF. The CDR3 DNA follows: TGTGCCAGCAGCTTGGAAGACTGCGGCAGGGGGCTCTATGGCTACACCTTC.

The rearrangement joins TRBV11-1 to TRBJ2-7; perhaps TRBD2 as D (5 bases). The J call is in doubt because the DNA end fits TRBJ2-5 better. Germline loops: CDR1 SGHAT, CDR2 FQDESV (reference sequence). This CDR3 spans 13 amino acids. CDR3 loop: CASSQLGKETQYF. The CDR3 DNA sequence: TGTGCCAGCAGCCAACTAGGGAAAGAGACCCAGTACTTC.

Only a few counts were recorded for this clonotype. V is TRBV7-2 and J is TRBJ1-2; TRBD1 might be the D (5 bases). V gave up 0 bases and J gave up 7 bases, with 15 bases separating them. CDR3 length: 15 residues. Germline loops: CDR1 SGHTA, CDR2 FQGNSA. CDR3 loop: CASSLAGPPQFGYTF. CDR3 nucleotide sequence: TGTGCCAGCAGCTTAGCGGGACCGCCCCAATTTGGCTACACCTTC.

This clonotype has at least ten counts. V usage is TRBV3-1 and J usage is TRBJ2-1, with a tentative D call TRBD1 (6 bases). V gave up 1 base and J gave up 3 bases, with 7 bases separating them. This CDR3 region has 14 residues. Germline V gives CDR1 LGHDT, CDR2 YNNKEL (reference sequence). CDR3 DNA: TGTGCCAGCAGCCAAGGAGGGGGCTACAATGAGCAGTTCTTC. Protein: CASSQGGGYNEQFF.